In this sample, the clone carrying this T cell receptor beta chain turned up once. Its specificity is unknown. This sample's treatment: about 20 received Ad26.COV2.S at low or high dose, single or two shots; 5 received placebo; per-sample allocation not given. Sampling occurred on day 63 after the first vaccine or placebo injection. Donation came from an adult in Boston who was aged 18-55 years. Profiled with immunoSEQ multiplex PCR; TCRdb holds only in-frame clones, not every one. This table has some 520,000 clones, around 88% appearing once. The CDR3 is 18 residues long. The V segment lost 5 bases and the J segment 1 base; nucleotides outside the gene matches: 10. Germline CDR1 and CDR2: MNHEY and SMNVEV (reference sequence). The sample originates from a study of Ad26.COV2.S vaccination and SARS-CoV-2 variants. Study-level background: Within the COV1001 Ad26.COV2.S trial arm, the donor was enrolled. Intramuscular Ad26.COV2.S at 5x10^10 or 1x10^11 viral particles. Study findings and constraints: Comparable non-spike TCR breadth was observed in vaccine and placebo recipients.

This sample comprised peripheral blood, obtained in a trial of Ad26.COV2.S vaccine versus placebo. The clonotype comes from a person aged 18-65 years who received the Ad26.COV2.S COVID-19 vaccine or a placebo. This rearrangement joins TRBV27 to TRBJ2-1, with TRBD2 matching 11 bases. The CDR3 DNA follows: TGTGCCAGCAGTGGGGTGACTAGCGGGACTCGATCCTACAATGAGCAGTTCTTC. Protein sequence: CASSGVTSGTRSYNEQFF.